The TCR beta chain under discussion was sequenced for a study of Ad26.COV2.S vaccination and SARS-CoV-2 variants. Note on this clone: Its antigen is not identified.

Germline V gene lookup returns CDR1 SNHLY and CDR2 FYNNEI. The V and J ends lost 6 bases and 6 bases respectively, with 14 bases between them. The CDR3 runs to 13 residues. This table comes from immunoSEQ multiplex PCR, and its TCRdb copy is limited to in-frame clones, with some not included. The table records some 190,000 clones, roughly nine tenths of them present only once. Study-level results: The analyses of TCR breadth and depth may have understated the size of total T cell responses. There was reportedly substantial breadth in spike-specific CD8+ and CD4+ T cell responses after vaccination. Individuals receiving vaccine had higher spike-specific TCR breadth than placebo recipients did.

This TCR derives from a human donor who had recovered from COVID-19. The V call is TRBV2, the J call TRBJ1-1; D gene unclear. The sequenced sample was peripheral blood, obtained after recovery from COVID-19. The DNA of the CDR3 is TGTGCCAGCAGCGTAACAGAGGAGCCTGAAGCTTTCTTT. Translated, it gives CASSVTEEPEAFF.